This record covers a single T cell receptor beta chain. Its specificity is not known. This sample is part of a study of chemoradiotherapy in HPV16-positive cancers. The wider study: Candidate HPV-specific clones and shared TCR motifs came from a couple of HPV16-positive patients.

Study results and limitations: Candidate HPV-specific clones and E7-related TCR motifs grew in tumor during treatment. Better recurrence-free survival went with HPV-responsive T-cell expansion in HPV16-positive patients.

Libraries were prepared by immunoSEQ multiplex PCR; TCRdb keeps only in-frame clonotypes and omits some of them. This repertoire shows about 30,000 clones, 84% found once; its top ten account for over 4.5%. The V end lost 8 bases, the J end lost 4 bases, and 8 bases lay between the germline ends. This CDR3 is built from 11 residues. Germline lookup yields CDR1 KGHSH and CDR2 LQKENI. Over chemoradiotherapy, repertoires were sampled more than once. The source was blood, collected from a patient who underwent chemoradiotherapy. This clonotype was sampled from a human donor with HPV-associated anogenital cancer. The chain carries TRBV18 and TRBJ1-1; no clear D. CDR3 region: CASAQPTEAFF. In DNA form, the CDR3 reads TGTGCCAGCGCCCAGCCCACTGAAGCTTTCTTT. Looking up the rest from reference TRBV18 and TRBJ1-1 gives the full variable domain: NAGVMQNPRHLVRRRGQEARLRCSPMKGHSHVYWYRQLPEEGLKFMVYLQKENIIDESGMPKERFSAEFPKEGPSILRIQQVVRGDSAAYFCASAQPTEAFFGQGTRLTVV.